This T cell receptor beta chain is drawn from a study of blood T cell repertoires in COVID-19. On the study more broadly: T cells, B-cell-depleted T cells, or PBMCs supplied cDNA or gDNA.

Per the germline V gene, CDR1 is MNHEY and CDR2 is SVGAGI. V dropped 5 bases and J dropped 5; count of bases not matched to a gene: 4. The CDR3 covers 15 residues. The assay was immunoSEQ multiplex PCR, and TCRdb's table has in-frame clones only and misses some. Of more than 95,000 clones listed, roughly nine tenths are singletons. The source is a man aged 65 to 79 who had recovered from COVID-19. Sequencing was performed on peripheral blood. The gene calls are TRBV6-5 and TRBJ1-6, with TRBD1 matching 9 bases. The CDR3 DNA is TGTGCCAGCAGTCTACGACAGGGGGATAATTCACCCCTCCACTTT. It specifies CASSLRQGDNSPLHF.